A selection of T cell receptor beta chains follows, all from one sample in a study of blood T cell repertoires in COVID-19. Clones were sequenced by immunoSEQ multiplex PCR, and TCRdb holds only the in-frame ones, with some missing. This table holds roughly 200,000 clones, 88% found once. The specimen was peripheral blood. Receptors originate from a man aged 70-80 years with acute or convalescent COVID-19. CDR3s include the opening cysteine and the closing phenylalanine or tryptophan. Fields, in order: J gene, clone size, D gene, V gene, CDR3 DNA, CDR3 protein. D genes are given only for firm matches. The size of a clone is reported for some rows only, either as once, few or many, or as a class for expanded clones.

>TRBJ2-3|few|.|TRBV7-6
TGTGCCAGCAGCCCAATCACAGATACGCAGTATTTT
CASSPITDTQYF
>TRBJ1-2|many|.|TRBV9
TGTGCCAGCAGCTCCAAAGTAGGGGATGTCGGCACCTTC
CASSSKVGDVGTF
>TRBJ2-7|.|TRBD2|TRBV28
TGTGCCAGCAGTTATGGAATGGGACTAGCGGGAGGGACGTACGAGCAGTACTTC
CASSYGMGLAGGTYEQYF
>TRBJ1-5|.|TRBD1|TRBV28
TGTGCCAGCAGTGAGGACAGGGGGCACGAGGGGTCGAGCAATCAGCCCCAGCATTTT
CASSEDRGHEGSSNQPQHF
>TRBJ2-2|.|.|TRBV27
TGTGCCAGCAGTCTCCGGGTCTCAAACACCGGGGAGCTGTTTTTT
CASSLRVSNTGELFF
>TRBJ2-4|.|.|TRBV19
TGTGCCAGTAGTATCTGGGGGCGTGAAAACATTCAGTACTTC
CASSIWGRENIQYF
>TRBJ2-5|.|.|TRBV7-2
TGTGCCAGCAGCCCCCCGGGGGTGAGAGAGACCCAGTACTTC
CASSPPGVRETQYF
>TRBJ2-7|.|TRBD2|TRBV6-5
TGTGCCAGCAGTTCAGGGACTAGCGGATTCTACGAGCAGTACTTC
CASSSGTSGFYEQYF
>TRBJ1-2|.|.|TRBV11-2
TGTGCCAGCAGCACCCTAAGGGGCGCGGACTATGGCTACACCTTC
CASSTLRGADYGYTF
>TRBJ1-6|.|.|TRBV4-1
TGCGCCAGCAGCCAAGATTACAGGGATTCACCCCTCCACTTT
CASSQDYRDSPLHF
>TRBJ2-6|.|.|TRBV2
TGTGCCAGCAGTGACTCGTTGGGGGCCAACGTCCTGACTTTC
CASSDSLGANVLTF
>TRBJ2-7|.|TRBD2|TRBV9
TGTGCCAGCAGCGTAGGGGGACTAGCGGGGACCTACGAGCAGTACTTC
CASSVGGLAGTYEQYF
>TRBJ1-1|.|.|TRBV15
TGTGCCACCAGCAGAGATCTAGGGAGGAGTGAAGCTTTCTTT
CATSRDLGRSEAFF
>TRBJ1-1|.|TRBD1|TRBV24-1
TGTGCCACCAGTGATTCGGGACAGTCCACTGAAGCTTTCTTT
CATSDSGQSTEAFF
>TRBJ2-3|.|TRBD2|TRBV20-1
TGCAGTGCTAGTCCTACTAGCGGACGGCGATCAGATACGCAGTATTTT
CSASPTSGRRSDTQYF
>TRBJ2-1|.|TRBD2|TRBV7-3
TGTGCCAGCAGCTCGGGAGGGTGGGATGAGCAGTTCTTC
CASSSGGWDEQFF
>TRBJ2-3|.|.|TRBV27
TGTGCCAGCAGTTTATCGATTCTTGGAGGGGGCCTCGGCACAGATACGCAGTATTTT
CASSLSILGGGLGTDTQYF
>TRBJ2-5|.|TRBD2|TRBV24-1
TGTGCCACCAGTGATTCCGGGAGGTCGGAGACCCAGTACTTC
CATSDSGRSETQYF
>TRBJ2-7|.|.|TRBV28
TGTGCCAGCAGGCGGGGGCTAGCCTACGAGCAGTACTTC
CASRRGLAYEQYF
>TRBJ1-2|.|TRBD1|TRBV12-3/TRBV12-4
TGTGCCAGCAGAAACACGGGACAGGGAAGCTACACCTTC
CASRNTGQGSYTF
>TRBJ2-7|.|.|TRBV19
TGTGCCAGTAGTATCCTGGTTGGAGCATCCTACGAGCAGTACTTC
CASSILVGASYEQYF
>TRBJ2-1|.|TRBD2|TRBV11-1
TGTGCCAGCACCGAGGGCGGGAGTTTCGGCAATGAGCAGTTCTTC
CASTEGGSFGNEQFF